What follows is one T cell receptor beta chain and its context. Its target is unknown. Germline CDR1 and CDR2: MDHEN and SYDVKM. V gave up 3 bases and J gave up 2 bases, with 8 bases separating them. This CDR3 region has 15 residues. The entry originates in a study of CD8 T cells in ankylosing spondylitis. Study outcomes and limitations: Seven to nine highly homologous variants formed a TCR beta motif that appeared characteristic of ankylosing spondylitis blood.

Via MiXCR, TCRdb re-called the 5' RACE reads, giving one row per CDR3 protein. The sample contains about 140,000 distinct CDR3 sequences, 8% to 9% of which appear only once. The clonotype comes from a male donor with ankylosing spondylitis. Input material: synovial fluid, either unsorted or a sorted T cell fraction (not recorded which). This chain connects TRBV28 to TRBJ2-6, with D unresolved. CDR3 amino acids: CASSFHGAGANVLTF. In nucleotides, the CDR3 is TGTGCCAGCAGTTTTCATGGGGCTGGGGCCAACGTCCTGACTTTC. Complete variable domain (other parts from reference TRBV28 and TRBJ2-6): DVKVTQSSRYLVKRTGEKVFLECVQDMDHENMFWYRQDPGLGLRLIYFSYDVKMKEKGDIPEGYSVSREKKERFSLILESASTNQTSMYLCASSFHGAGANVLTFGAGSRLTVL.